The rows below give T cell receptor beta chains drawn from one sample of a study of blood T cell repertoires in COVID-19. This table comes from immunoSEQ multiplex PCR, and its TCRdb copy is limited to in-frame clones, with some not included. The sample lists around 340,000 clones; around 88% were seen once. The sequenced sample consisted of peripheral blood. The receptors stem from a woman aged 55 to 70 with COVID-19, enrolled during active disease. CDR3s include the opening cysteine and the closing phenylalanine or tryptophan. Each record gives: clone size, J gene, V gene, D gene, CDR3 protein, CDR3 DNA. D genes are given only for firm matches. Size is stated for part of the rows, as once, few or many counts, or as a class when the clone is expanded.

>NA|TRBJ2-1|TRBV5-1|TRBD1
CASPGTAPFSYNEQFF
TGCGCCAGCCCCGGGACAGCCCCTTTTTCCTACAATGAGCAGTTCTTC
>NA|TRBJ2-3|TRBV2|NA
CASSVRGSTDTQYF
TGTGCCAGCAGTGTAAGGGGGAGCACAGATACGCAGTATTTT
>NA|TRBJ2-7|TRBV4-1|TRBD1
CASSQETGGYEQYF
TGCGCCAGCAGCCAAGAGACAGGGGGCTACGAGCAGTACTTC
>many|TRBJ1-1|TRBV5-1|NA
CASSSWETGEAFF
TGCGCCAGCAGCTCATGGGAGACCGGTGAAGCTTTCTTT
>once|TRBJ2-7|TRBV7-6|TRBD2
CASSLAPSGTYEQYF
TGTGCCAGCAGCTTAGCGCCTAGCGGGACCTACGAGCAGTACTTC
>NA|TRBJ1-1|TRBV11-3|NA
CASSPIRGEAFF
TGTGCCAGCAGCCCGATAAGGGGGGAAGCTTTCTTT
>NA|TRBJ1-5|TRBV2|TRBD1
CASSGTGQQPQHF
TGTGCCAGCAGTGGGACAGGGCAACAGCCCCAGCATTTT
>NA|TRBJ2-3|TRBV12-5|TRBD1
CASARTGEPDTQYF
TGTGCTAGTGCTCGGACAGGGGAGCCAGATACGCAGTATTTT
>NA|TRBJ2-2|TRBV10-3|TRBD1
CAISEFGTGNTGELFF
TGTGCCATCAGTGAGTTCGGGACAGGGAACACCGGGGAGCTGTTTTTT
>NA|TRBJ2-7|TRBV6-6|NA
CASTSDTLSYEQYF
TGTGCCAGCACCTCTGACACCCTCTCCTACGAGCAGTACTTC
>NA|TRBJ1-4|TRBV24-1|NA
CATSDPRGLRVNEKLFF
TGTGCCACCAGTGACCCCCGAGGGTTGAGGGTTAATGAAAAACTGTTTTTT
>NA|TRBJ1-1|TRBV5-1|NA
CASSLSTPGDTEAFF
TGCGCCAGCAGCTTGAGTACGCCAGGGGACACTGAAGCTTTCTTT
>few|TRBJ1-2|TRBV5-4|TRBD1
CASSFGTGGYGYTF
TGTGCCAGCAGCTTCGGGACAGGGGGCTATGGCTACACCTTC
>few|TRBJ1-5|TRBV27|TRBD1
CASSLSNRGNQPQHF
TGTGCCAGCAGTTTATCTAACAGGGGGAATCAGCCCCAGCATTTT
>NA|TRBJ1-2|TRBV6-5|NA
CASSYRDFYGYTF
TGTGCCAGCAGTTACCGGGACTTCTATGGCTACACCTTC
>NA|TRBJ1-1|TRBV19|NA
CASSIVGVDTEAFF
TGTGCCAGTAGTATAGTCGGGGTTGACACTGAAGCTTTCTTT
>NA|TRBJ2-7|TRBV5-1|TRBD1
CASSSQGVSYEQYF
TGCGCCAGCAGCTCCCAGGGGGTCTCCTACGAGCAGTACTTC
>NA|TRBJ1-1|TRBV11-2|NA
CASSLQQGEYEAFF
TGTGCCAGCAGCTTACAACAAGGGGAATACGAAGCTTTCTTT
>NA|TRBJ2-1|TRBV2|TRBD2
CASTAISGGADGYNEQFF
TGTGCCAGCACAGCGATTAGCGGGGGGGCAGATGGCTACAATGAGCAGTTCTTC
>NA|TRBJ1-2|TRBV20-1|NA
CSATDFYGYTF
TGCAGTGCTACTGACTTCTATGGCTACACCTTC
>NA|TRBJ2-5|TRBV6-6|NA
CAHKRQYQETQYF
TGTGCCCATAAGCGACAGTACCAAGAGACCCAGTACTTC
>NA|TRBJ1-2|TRBV12-3/TRBV12-4|TRBD1
CASSLGQGVGYTF
TGTGCCAGCAGTTTAGGTCAGGGGGTTGGCTACACCTTC
>NA|TRBJ2-3|TRBV7-2|NA
CASCKTSTDTQYF
TGTGCCAGCTGTAAGACTAGCACAGATACGCAGTATTTT
>NA|TRBJ1-2|TRBV7-8|NA
CASSSHGRADYGYTF
TGTGCCAGCAGTTCCCATGGCAGGGCCGACTATGGCTACACCTTC
>NA|TRBJ2-2|TRBV2|NA
CASSSGVGELFF
TGTGCCAGCAGTTCAGGGGTCGGGGAGCTGTTTTTT
>NA|TRBJ1-3|TRBV6-1|NA
CASSAYSTAPMGNTIYF
TGTGCCAGCAGTGCCTATTCGACAGCTCCGATGGGAAACACCATATATTTT
>NA|TRBJ1-1|TRBV5-1|TRBD1
CASSQGAGGTEAFF
TGCGCCAGCAGCCAGGGGGCTGGGGGCACTGAAGCTTTCTTT
>NA|TRBJ1-1|TRBV11-2|NA
CASSTGGRNTEAFF
TGTGCCAGCAGTACTGGGGGCAGGAACACTGAAGCTTTCTTT
>NA|TRBJ2-3|TRBV7-2|TRBD2
CASSLELGRGTQYF
TGTGCCAGCAGCTTAGAACTCGGGAGGGGTACGCAGTATTTT
>NA|TRBJ2-5|TRBV5-4|TRBD2
CASSSAGGWETQYF
TGTGCCAGCAGCTCTGCGGGGGGGTGGGAGACCCAGTACTTC
>NA|TRBJ2-7|TRBV9|NA
CASSVGGESYEQYF
TGTGCCAGCAGCGTAGGGGGCGAATCCTACGAGCAGTACTTC
>NA|TRBJ2-7|TRBV6-5|TRBD2
CASSWGGTSGGEQYF
TGTGCCAGCAGTTGGGGAGGGACTAGCGGGGGTGAGCAGTACTTC
>NA|TRBJ2-7|TRBV18|TRBD1
CASSPMGQGYEQYF
TGTGCCAGCTCACCGATGGGACAGGGGTACGAGCAGTACTTC
>NA|TRBJ1-5|TRBV19|NA
CASSSSGPQPQHF
TGTGCCAGTAGTTCTTCAGGCCCTCAGCCCCAGCATTTT
>NA|TRBJ2-5|TRBV2|TRBD2
CASSGRAGVQETQYF
TGTGCCAGCAGTGGCCGAGCGGGGGTACAAGAGACCCAGTACTTC
>NA|TRBJ2-7|TRBV6-1|NA
CASSGGLGLLSYEQYF
TGTGCCAGCAGTGGAGGGTTAGGGCTCCTTTCCTACGAGCAGTACTTC
>NA|TRBJ1-2|TRBV24-1|NA
CATREGPAISTF
TGTGCCACCAGGGAGGGACCCGCAATCAGCACCTTC
>once|TRBJ2-5|TRBV6-6|TRBD2
CASSYSGLAGGETQYF
TGTGCCAGCAGTTATAGCGGACTAGCGGGGGGAGAGACCCAGTACTTC
>NA|TRBJ2-1|TRBV6-6|NA
CASGWANEQFF
TGTGCCAGCGGGTGGGCCAATGAGCAGTTCTTC
>NA|TRBJ2-5|TRBV7-9|TRBD2
CASSLGSTSGAQETQYF
TGTGCCAGCAGCTTAGGCTCGACTAGCGGGGCTCAAGAGACCCAGTACTTC
>NA|TRBJ2-3|TRBV5-1|NA
CASKQGDSTDTQYF
TGCGCCAGCAAACAGGGCGATAGCACAGATACGCAGTATTTT
>NA|TRBJ1-2|TRBV2|NA
CASRPGAYGYTF
TGTGCCAGCAGGCCAGGGGCCTATGGCTACACCTTC
>NA|TRBJ2-3|TRBV7-8|NA
CASSYQQLKNTDTQYF
TGTGCCAGCAGCTACCAACAGCTTAAGAACACAGATACGCAGTATTTT
>NA|TRBJ1-5|TRBV19|NA
CASSIIGMRTVSNQPQHF
TGTGCCAGTAGTATCATTGGTATGAGGACAGTTAGCAATCAGCCCCAGCATTTT
>NA|TRBJ1-1|TRBV11-3|NA
CASSRPPGTLNTEAFF
TGTGCCAGCAGCCGGCCCCCGGGGACTTTGAACACTGAAGCTTTCTTT
>NA|TRBJ1-6|TRBV30|NA
CAWSYGRGNSPLHF
TGTGCCTGGAGCTATGGCAGGGGTAATTCACCCCTCCACTTT
>NA|TRBJ2-7|TRBV7-3|TRBD1
CASSLTGGSYEQYF
TGTGCCAGCAGCCTTACAGGGGGATCTTACGAGCAGTACTTC
>NA|TRBJ2-1|TRBV5-1|NA
CASRDNYNEQFF
TGCGCCAGTAGGGACAACTACAATGAGCAGTTCTTC
>NA|TRBJ2-2|TRBV5-1|TRBD1
CASSLGDRGAGELFF
TGCGCCAGCAGCTTAGGGGACAGGGGTGCCGGGGAGCTGTTTTTT
>NA|TRBJ2-1|TRBV6-5|TRBD1
CAGRTGGYNEQFF
TGTGCCGGGAGGACAGGGGGATACAATGAGCAGTTCTTC
>NA|TRBJ2-6|TRBV6-6|TRBD1
CASSPVPGTGVFAGANVLTF
TGTGCCAGCAGCCCGGTCCCCGGGACAGGGGTGTTTGCTGGGGCCAACGTCCTGACTTTC
>NA|TRBJ1-1|TRBV11-2|NA
CASSLGGKISTEAFF
TGTGCCAGCAGCTTGGGCGGGAAAATTAGCACTGAAGCTTTCTTT